This TCR beta chain emerged from a study of blood T cells in healthy people across ages. The study's findings and limits: Expanded clonotype shifts may have been confounded, as the donors had an unknown CMV status. Per million T cells, TCR beta diversity dropped roughly linearly as age increased.

On this clonotype: Its target is unknown.

V shed 3 bases and J 0 bases; nucleotides not matched to a gene: 8. This CDR3 spans 16 amino acids. Germline V gene sequence: CDR1 SGDLS, CDR2 YYNGEE. Primed by a sample-barcoded 5' primer and a J-beta primer mix, a second PCR proceeded for 7 to 11 cycles. All cDNA molecules were each tagged by a template-switch adaptor with 12 random nucleotides. In TCRdb, the 5' RACE reads were re-called with MiXCR into one record per CDR3 protein. In the table there are about 1 million distinct CDR3 sequences, over 35% of which are singletons. Aged roughly 6 to 90, donors were systemically healthy Caucasians from Russia.

This sequence was found in a woman aged 55-69 years in good health. The chain links TRBV9 to TRBJ1-1; 7 bases agree with TRBD1. Sequencing was carried out using blood. CDR3 bases: TGTGCCAGCAGCGAGGGACAGCTTGAAATGAACACTGAAGCTTTCTTT. Protein sequence: CASSEGQLEMNTEAFF.